This T cell receptor beta chain was recorded in a study of T cell responses to AZD1222 COVID-19 vaccine (dated by TCRdb to about 2021). Concerning the study at large: AZD1222 recipients given second doses at about 4 weeks or at about 12 weeks were pooled, since spike-specific TCR depth and breadth were not found to differ between the two schedules. Trial participants were enrolled into age subgroups of 18-55, 56-69 and 70-plus years, which contained about 150, 28 and 57 TCR-sequenced participants, respectively. TCR sequencing was performed for approximately 240 trial participants, of whom roughly 200 were given two doses of AZD1222 and approximately 25 were given two doses of MenACWY control vaccine. Broader findings and caveats from the paper: The vaccine-associated CD4 TCRs covered the entire spike protein, and the dominant responses fell in regions 160-218 and 743-854. In the small 56-69-year group, the increase in depth fell short of significance, most likely because of low power. Participants were mostly white British, with more females than males. The authors suggested clonal diversity may have been underestimated. Spike-specific TCR breadth and depth rose significantly after two AZD1222 doses compared with day 0 and with MenACWY recipients. Conclusions about previously exposed vaccinees were limited because only six AZD1222 recipients were SARS-CoV-2 seropositive at baseline. Reportedly, close to half of the unique spike-specific TCRs recognized epitopes lying outside the regions that are mutated in the B.1.351 and B.1.1.7 variants. Because no samples from the day 14 peak response were available, repertoires could be characterized only after the peak T cell response.

This clone showed up many times. The antigen this receptor binds is unknown. It has no much larger one-base neighbor in the sample; base qualities were not kept. This sample's time point label indicates: baseline before first vaccination. The vaccinee samples were drawn from two UK trials, COV001 and COV002, one of which was a single-blind randomized controlled phase 2/3 trial testing AZD1222 (ChAdOx1 nCoV-19) in healthy adults. For TCRbeta chain sequencing, PBMC samples from trial participants were taken at day 0 and at day 28 after the second dose. The CDR3 spans 15 residues, from the cysteine through the phenylalanine. Solely the CDR3 DNA is kept, with 45 bases framed from the first base. Per the germline V gene, MNHNS is the CDR1 and SASEGT is the CDR2. The V and J ends are trimmed by 1 base and 6 bases, leaving 13 bases between them. The CDR3 regions of human TCRbeta chains were subjected to immunosequencing. Per the source publication's procedure: Repertoire TCRs were matched against a reference library of SARS-CoV-2-specific TCRs generated with the MIRA antigen-specificity platform. Breadth meant the fraction of unique TCRs that were SARS-CoV-2-associated, whereas depth meant the fraction of total T cells that were SARS-CoV-2-associated. Using the MIRA data, each spike-specific TCR was mapped to the spike region that the TCR reacts to and placed in a CD4 or CD8 class. Log10-transformed breadth and depth values were compared by one-way ANOVA with Sidak's multiple comparisons tests. The table was pulled from immuneACCESS by TCRdb, which kept in-frame rearrangements only. Such tables lose some clones; where checked, under half of the loss comes from unresolved V genes, and the rest has no known cause. V and J calls plus clone size are reproduced from that table; the DNA served to infer D and trimming. The sample has 150,000 to 200,000 clones on record, around nine tenths of them singletons. The biggest ten clones account for roughly 5.5% of the sample.

The sample consisted of peripheral blood, taken on day 0 of AZD1222 vaccination. The TCR sequence derives from an adult in good health. Rearrangement joined TRBV6-1 to TRBJ1-5; D gene: possibly TRBD1, on 5 matching bases. The CDR3 amino acid sequence is: CASSEGRDGVQPQHF. At the DNA level, the sequence is TGTGCCAGCAGTGAAGGCAGGGACGGCGTTCAGCCCCAGCATTTT.